Shown below are 19 T cell receptor beta chains from a single sample sequenced in a study of early T cells in non-severe SARS-CoV-2 infection. In TCRdb, the 5' RACE reads were re-called with MiXCR into one record per CDR3 protein. The sample yields approximately 56,000 distinct CDR3 sequences, 8% to 11% seen once. The sequenced sample was whole blood. These receptors all stem from an adult who was a healthcare worker with PCR-confirmed SARS-CoV-2 infection or an uninfected control (not recorded which).

This clonotype was seen a handful of times. The chain links TRBV29-1 to TRBJ2-1, with a possible D match to TRBD1 (5 bases). The CDR3 runs to 14 residues. Germline V gene lookup returns CDR1 SQVTM and CDR2 ANQGSEA. V lost 5 bases, J lost 7 bases, and 18 bases lay in between. CDR3 DNA: TGCAGCGTTAAGAGCCAGGGATCATTGAATGAGCAGTTCTTC. Protein: CSVKSQGSLNEQFF.

In this sample, this clonotype turned up many times. The gene calls are TRBV29-1 and TRBJ2-2, with D unclear. This CDR3 has 14 amino acids. V lost 7 bases to trimming and J lost 7 bases, with 19 bases between them. The V gene's germline CDR1 is SQVTM and CDR2 ANQGSEA. CDR3 DNA sequence: TGCAGCGCCGAGAGCAGCTCTTCGGGCGGGGAGCTGTTTTTT. This codes for CSAESSSSGGELFF.

This clonotype was counted only a few times. The chain carries TRBV4-3 and TRBJ2-2; D not resolved. CDR1 and CDR2 from the germline V gene are LGHNA and YSLEER. This CDR3 is 14 amino acids long. V was pared by 6 bases and J by 5 bases, with 13 bases between. CDR3 coding DNA: TGCGCCAGCAGTCAGGCGGTCTCAACCGGGGAGCTGTTTTTT. Protein: CASSQAVSTGELFF.

This clonotype has at least ten counts. This chain uses TRBV6-2 or TRBV6-3 with TRBJ2-7; the D is unclear. The germline V and J ends were trimmed by 6 bases and 7 bases, with 19 bases remaining between them. CDR3 length: 14 residues. Germline V gene data show CDR1 as MNHEY and CDR2 as SVGEGT. CDR3 sequence reads: CASRQTTGFPEQYF. For the CDR3, the DNA is TGTGCCAGCAGGCAAACAACCGGGTTTCCGGAGCAGTACTTC.

This clonotype was counted at least ten times. This rearrangement joins TRBV20-1 to TRBJ2-3; D gene unclear. The V end was cut by 0 bases, the J end by 0 bases, with 13 bases between. The CDR3 runs to 16 residues. Per the germline V gene, CDR1 is DFQATT and CDR2 is SNEGSKA (reference sequence). CDR3 amino acids: CSARDNSLRSTDTQYF. DNA for the CDR3: TGCAGTGCTAGAGATAACTCCCTCCGTAGCACAGATACGCAGTATTTT.

A few counts support this clonotype. The J gene is TRBJ2-7, the V gene TRBV6-5; 9 bases map to TRBD2. This CDR3 comprises 17 residues. CDR1 and CDR2 (germline): MNHEY, SVGAGI. Trimming at V came to 0 bases and at J to 0 bases, leaving 6 bases not matched to a gene. The CDR3 DNA is TGTGCCAGCAGTTACTCGGTTAGCGGGAGCGTCTCCTACGAGCAGTACTTC. Its protein is CASSYSVSGSVSYEQYF.

This chain connects TRBV20-1 to TRBJ2-7, with no clear D. From germline, CDR1 is DFQATT and CDR2 SNEGSKA (reference sequence). The CDR3 is 14 residues long. With 0 bases removed from V and 12 bases from J, the gap between germline ends came to 21 bases. CDR3 amino acids: CSARDPAGLLSPYF. The CDR3 DNA reads as TGCAGTGCTAGAGATCCGGCTGGGCTCCTATCGCCGTACTTC.

This clonotype was counted ten times or more. This chain uses TRBV3-1 with TRBJ2-5, with 10 positions matching TRBD2. In germline, CDR1 is LGHDT, CDR2 YNNKEL (reference sequence). This CDR3 comprises 13 residues. The V segment lost 9 bases and the J segment 5 bases; nucleotides outside the gene matches: 6. CDR3 residues: CASRLAGVETQYF. CDR3 nucleotide sequence: TGTGCCAGTAGGCTAGCGGGAGTGGAGACCCAGTACTTC.

This clonotype was detected many times. The chain combines TRBV29-1 with TRBJ1-6; TRBD1 aligns across 7 bases. The V segment lost 6 bases and the J segment 7 bases; nucleotides outside the gene matches: 12. This CDR3 spans 15 amino acids. Germline values: CDR1 SQVTM, CDR2 ANQGSEA. The CDR3 reads CSVQTGTAPNSPLHF. Written as DNA, the CDR3 is TGCAGCGTCCAAACTGGGACAGCCCCCAATTCACCCCTCCACTTT. Variable domain in full (rest from reference TRBV29-1 and TRBJ1-6): SAVISQKPSRDICQRGTSLTIQCQVDSQVTMMFWYRQQPGQSLTLIATANQGSEATYESGFVIDKFPISRPNLTFSTLTVSNMSPEDSSIYLCSVQTGTAPNSPLHFGNGTRLTVT.

There are many counts of this clonotype. The V gene is TRBV5-6, the J gene TRBJ1-2; D unresolved. Germline-derived CDR1 and CDR2 are SGHDT and YYEEEE. The CDR3 runs to 12 residues. V was shortened by 2 bases and J by 3 bases, with 5 bases between the two germline ends. The CDR3 region has the DNA TGTGCCAGCAGCTTTGAGGACTATGGCTACACCTTC. Protein sequence: CASSFEDYGYTF.

The CDR3 sequence: CASSSTGAGYTF. For the CDR3, the DNA is TGTGCCAGCAGCTCCACAGGGGCTGGCTACACCTTC. The chain couples TRBV7-2 to TRBJ1-2; the match to TRBD1 covers 7 bases. Trimming took 4 bases from V and 7 from J; bases not matched to a gene: 3. This CDR3 is built from 12 residues. Germline CDR1 and CDR2: SGHTA and FQGNSA.

This clonotype was seen at least ten times. The chain links TRBV27 to TRBJ2-1; no firm D call. Trimming stripped 3 bases from V and 8 bases from J, with 5 bases between. Germline V gene data show CDR1 as MNHEY and CDR2 as SMNVEV (reference sequence). This CDR3 has 11 amino acids. In nucleotides, the CDR3 is TGTGCCAGCAGTTTTCTGGATGAGCAGTTCTTC. Its protein product is CASSFLDEQFF.

This clonotype has only a few counts. The chain carries TRBV2 and TRBJ2-7; 13 nucleotides match TRBD2. The CDR3 contains 15 residues. Germline-derived CDR1 and CDR2 are SNHLY and FYNNEI. With V trimmed by 6 bases and J by 7 bases, 9 bases remained unmatched. This CDR3 is CASRVGLAGVGEQYF. Written as DNA, the CDR3 is TGTGCCAGCAGGGTAGGACTAGCGGGAGTGGGAGAGCAGTACTTC. Supplemented by reference TRBV2 and TRBJ2-7, the full variable domain reads EPEVTQTPSHQVTQMGQEVILRCVPISNHLYFYWYRQILGQKVEFLVSFYNNEISEKSEIFDDQFSVERPDGSNFTLKIRSTKLEDSAMYFCASRVGLAGVGEQYFGPGTRLTVT.

This clonotype was seen a few times. The chain joins TRBV5-1 to TRBJ1-4; 7 positions agree with TRBD1. The CDR3 totals 15 residues. The V gene end was trimmed by 6 bases and the J gene end by 2 bases; junction bases not matched to a gene: 7. Germline values: CDR1 SGHRS, CDR2 YFSETQ. CDR3 loop: CASNTAGQTNEKLFF. As DNA, the CDR3 is TGCGCCAGCAATACCGCGGGACAGACTAATGAAAAACTGTTTTTT.

There are many counts of this clonotype. This chain links TRBV29-1 with TRBJ2-2; D remains unclear. V lost 4 bases and J lost 4, with 13 bases in between. Germline loops: CDR1 SQVTM, CDR2 ANQGSEA. The CDR3 consists of 14 residues. The CDR3 region is CSVGGRVGTGELFF. In DNA form, the CDR3 reads TGCAGCGTTGGTGGACGGGTAGGCACCGGGGAGCTGTTTTTT.

The CDR3 DNA reads as TGTGCCAGCAGTAGGGACAGGGCAACTAATGAAAAACTGTTTTTT. Its translation is CASSRDRATNEKLFF. The chain uses TRBV12-3 or TRBV12-4 and TRBJ1-4, with 9 bases aligning to TRBD1. V shed 5 bases, J shed 0 bases, and the junction held 1 base outside the gene matches. This CDR3 spans 15 amino acids.

This clonotype was counted many times. The chain joins TRBV6-2 or TRBV6-3 to TRBJ2-1, with unresolved D. This CDR3 is built from 12 residues. V was trimmed by 6 bases and J by 4 bases, leaving 7 bases between them. Germline V gene data show CDR1 as MNHEY and CDR2 as SVGEGT. In DNA form, the CDR3 reads TGTGCCAGCAGCCCTAGGTACAATGAGCAGTTCTTC. Translated, it gives CASSPRYNEQFF.

V gene TRBV7-2 combines with J gene TRBJ2-7; D uncertain. CDR3 length: 13 residues. V lost 3 bases to trimming and J lost 4 bases, with 10 bases between them. Germline CDR1 reads SGHTA; CDR2 reads FQGNSA. The CDR3 bases are TGTGCCAGCAGCTTTTGGGTCCCGTACGAGCAGTACTTC. Its protein is CASSFWVPYEQYF.

A few counts support this clonotype. V is TRBV7-2 and J is TRBJ2-1; D possibly corresponds to TRBD2 (6 bases). Germline-derived CDR1 and CDR2 are SGHTA and FQGNSA. The CDR3 covers 15 residues. Trimming stripped 0 bases from V and 8 bases from J, with 14 bases between. The CDR3, as DNA: TGTGCCAGCAGCTTAGCAGGGCGGGGCTGGGATGAGCAGTTCTTC. It encodes CASSLAGRGWDEQFF.